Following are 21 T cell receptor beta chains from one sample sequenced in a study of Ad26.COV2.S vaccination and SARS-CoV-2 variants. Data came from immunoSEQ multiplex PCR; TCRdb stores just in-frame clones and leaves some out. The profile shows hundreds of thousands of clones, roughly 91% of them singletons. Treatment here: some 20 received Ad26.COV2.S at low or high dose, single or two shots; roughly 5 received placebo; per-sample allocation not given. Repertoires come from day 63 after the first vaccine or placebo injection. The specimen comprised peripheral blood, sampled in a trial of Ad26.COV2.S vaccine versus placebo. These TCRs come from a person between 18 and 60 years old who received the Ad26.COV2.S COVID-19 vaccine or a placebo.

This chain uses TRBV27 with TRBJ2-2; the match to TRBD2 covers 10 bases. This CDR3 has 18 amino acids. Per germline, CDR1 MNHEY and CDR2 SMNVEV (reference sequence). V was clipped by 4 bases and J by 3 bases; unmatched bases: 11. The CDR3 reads CASSSQWGLAIHTGELFF. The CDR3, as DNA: TGTGCCAGCAGTTCCCAATGGGGACTAGCGATTCACACCGGGGAGCTGTTTTTT.

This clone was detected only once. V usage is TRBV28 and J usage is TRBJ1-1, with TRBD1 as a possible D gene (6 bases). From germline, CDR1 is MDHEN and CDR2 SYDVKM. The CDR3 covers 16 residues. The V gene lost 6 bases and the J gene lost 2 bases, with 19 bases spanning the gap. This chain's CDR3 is CASSPGTRGKNTEAFF. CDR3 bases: TGTGCCAGCAGCCCCGGGACCAGGGGTAAAAACACTGAAGCTTTCTTT.

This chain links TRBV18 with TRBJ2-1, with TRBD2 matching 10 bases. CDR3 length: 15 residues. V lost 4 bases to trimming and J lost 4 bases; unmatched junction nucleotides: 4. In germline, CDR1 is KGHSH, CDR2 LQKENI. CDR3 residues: CASSLGLAAYNEQFF. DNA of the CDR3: TGTGCCAGCTCACTCGGACTAGCGGCATACAATGAGCAGTTCTTC.

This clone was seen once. The CDR3 sequence is CASSLQDQETQYF. The CDR3 nucleotides read TGCGCCAGCAGCTTGCAGGATCAAGAGACCCAGTACTTC. The chain links TRBV5-1 to TRBJ2-5; no reliable D call. CDR3 length equals 13 residues. Germline CDR1 and CDR2: SGHRS and YFSETQ. The V end was cut by 1 base, the J end by 2 bases, with 6 bases between. The full variable domain, its missing parts supplied by reference TRBV5-1 and TRBJ2-5, is KAGVTQTPRYLIKTRGQQVTLSCSPISGHRSVSWYQQTPGQGLQFLFEYFSETQRNKGNFPGRFSGRQFSNSRSEMNVSTLELGDSALYLCASSLQDQETQYFGPGTRLLVL.

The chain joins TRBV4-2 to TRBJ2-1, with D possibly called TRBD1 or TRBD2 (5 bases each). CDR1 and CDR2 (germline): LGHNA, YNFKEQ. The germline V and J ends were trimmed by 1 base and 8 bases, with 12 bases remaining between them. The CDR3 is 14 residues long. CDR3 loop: CASSQGIGTDEQFF. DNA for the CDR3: TGTGCCAGCAGCCAAGGGATAGGGACGGATGAGCAGTTCTTC.

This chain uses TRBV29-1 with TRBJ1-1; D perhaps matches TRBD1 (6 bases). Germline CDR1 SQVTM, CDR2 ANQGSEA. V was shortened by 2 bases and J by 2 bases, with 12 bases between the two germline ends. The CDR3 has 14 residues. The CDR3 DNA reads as TGCAGCGTTGAAATCGGGGGGCGTAACACTGAAGCTTTCTTT. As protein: CSVEIGGRNTEAFF.

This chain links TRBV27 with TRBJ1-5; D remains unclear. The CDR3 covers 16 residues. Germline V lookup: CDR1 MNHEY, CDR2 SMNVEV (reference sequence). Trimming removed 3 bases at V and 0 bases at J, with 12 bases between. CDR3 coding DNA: TGTGCCAGCAGTTTCCGGGTCCCCAATAGCAATCAGCCCCAGCATTTT. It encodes CASSFRVPNSNQPQHF.

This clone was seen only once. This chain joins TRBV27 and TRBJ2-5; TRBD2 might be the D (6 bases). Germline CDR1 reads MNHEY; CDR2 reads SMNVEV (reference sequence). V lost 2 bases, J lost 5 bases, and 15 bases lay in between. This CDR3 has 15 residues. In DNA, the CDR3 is TGTGCCAGCAGTTTAGCGGGGTTCGGCGGGGAGACCCAGTACTTC. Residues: CASSLAGFGGETQYF.

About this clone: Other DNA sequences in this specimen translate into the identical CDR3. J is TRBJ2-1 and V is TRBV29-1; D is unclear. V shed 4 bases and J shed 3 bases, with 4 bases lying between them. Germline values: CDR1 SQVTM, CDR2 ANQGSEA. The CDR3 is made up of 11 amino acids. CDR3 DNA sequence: TGCAGCGTTGTCGGCTACAATGAGCAGTTCTTC. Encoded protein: CSVVGYNEQFF.

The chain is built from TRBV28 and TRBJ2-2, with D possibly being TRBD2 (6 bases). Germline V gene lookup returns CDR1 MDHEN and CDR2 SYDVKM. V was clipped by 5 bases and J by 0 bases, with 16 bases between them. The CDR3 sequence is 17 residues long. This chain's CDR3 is CASSMTWGVANTGELFF. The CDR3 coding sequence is TGTGCCAGCAGTATGACTTGGGGGGTGGCGAACACCGGGGAGCTGTTTTTT.

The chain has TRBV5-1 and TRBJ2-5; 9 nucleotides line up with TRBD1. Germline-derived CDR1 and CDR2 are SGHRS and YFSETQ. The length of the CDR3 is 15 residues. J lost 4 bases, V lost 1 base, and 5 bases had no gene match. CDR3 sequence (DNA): TGCGCCAGCAGCTTGACAGGGGGCTCGGGAGAGACCCAGTACTTC. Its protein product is CASSLTGGSGETQYF.

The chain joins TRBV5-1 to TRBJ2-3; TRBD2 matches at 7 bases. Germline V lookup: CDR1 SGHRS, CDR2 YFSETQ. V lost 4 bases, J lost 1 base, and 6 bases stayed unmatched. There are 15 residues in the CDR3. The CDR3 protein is CASSPGLAGTDTQYF. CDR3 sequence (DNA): TGCGCCAGCAGCCCGGGGCTAGCGGGCACAGATACGCAGTATTTT.

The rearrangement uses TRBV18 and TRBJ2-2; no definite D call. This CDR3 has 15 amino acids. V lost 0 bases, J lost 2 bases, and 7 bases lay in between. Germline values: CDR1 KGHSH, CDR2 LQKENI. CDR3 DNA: TGTGCCAGCTCACCACCCGGGCCAAACACCGGGGAGCTGTTTTTT. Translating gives CASSPPGPNTGELFF.

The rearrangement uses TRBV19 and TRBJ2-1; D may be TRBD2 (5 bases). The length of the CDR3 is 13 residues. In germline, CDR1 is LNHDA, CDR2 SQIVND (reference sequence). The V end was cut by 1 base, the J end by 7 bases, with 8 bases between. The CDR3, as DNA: TGTGCCAGTAGTATAGTGCCGGGGAATGAGCAGTTCTTC. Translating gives CASSIVPGNEQFF.

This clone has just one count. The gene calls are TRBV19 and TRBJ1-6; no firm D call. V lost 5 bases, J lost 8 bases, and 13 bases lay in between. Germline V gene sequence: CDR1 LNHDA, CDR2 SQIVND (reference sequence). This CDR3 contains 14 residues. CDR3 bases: TGTGCCAGTAGTTGGGGTTATCGGGATTCACCCCTCCACTTT. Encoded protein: CASSWGYRDSPLHF.

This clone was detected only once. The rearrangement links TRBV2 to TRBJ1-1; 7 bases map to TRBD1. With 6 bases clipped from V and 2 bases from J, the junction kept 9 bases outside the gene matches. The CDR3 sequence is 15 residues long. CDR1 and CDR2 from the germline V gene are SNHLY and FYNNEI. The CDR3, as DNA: TGTGCCAGCAGGGGAACAGGGGACCTTAACACTGAAGCTTTCTTT. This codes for CASRGTGDLNTEAFF.

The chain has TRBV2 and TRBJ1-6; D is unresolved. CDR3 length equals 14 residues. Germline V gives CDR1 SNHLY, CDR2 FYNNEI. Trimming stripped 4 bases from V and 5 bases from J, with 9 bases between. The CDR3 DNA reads TGTGCCAGCAGTGGAACAAGAAATAATTCACCCCTCCACTTT. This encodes CASSGTRNNSPLHF.

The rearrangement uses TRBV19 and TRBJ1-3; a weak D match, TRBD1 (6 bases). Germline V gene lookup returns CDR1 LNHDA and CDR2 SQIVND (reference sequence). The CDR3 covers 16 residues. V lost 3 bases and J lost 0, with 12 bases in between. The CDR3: CASSIQGPSSGNTIYF. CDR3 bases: TGTGCCAGTAGTATTCAGGGGCCCAGCTCTGGAAACACCATATATTTT. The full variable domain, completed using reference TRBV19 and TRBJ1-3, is DGGITQSPKYLFRKEGQNVTLSCEQNLNHDAMYWYRQDPGQGLRLIYYSQIVNDFQKGDIAEGYSVSREKKESFPLTVTSAQKNPTAFYLCASSIQGPSSGNTIYFGEGSWLTVV.

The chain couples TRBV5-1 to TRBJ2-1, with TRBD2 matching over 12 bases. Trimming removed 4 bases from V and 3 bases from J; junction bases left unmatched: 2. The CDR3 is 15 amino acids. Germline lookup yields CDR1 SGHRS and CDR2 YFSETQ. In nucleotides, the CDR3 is TGCGCCAGCAGCACGACTAGCGGGAGCTACAATGAGCAGTTCTTC. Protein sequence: CASSTTSGSYNEQFF. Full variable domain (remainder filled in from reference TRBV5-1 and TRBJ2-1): KAGVTQTPRYLIKTRGQQVTLSCSPISGHRSVSWYQQTPGQGLQFLFEYFSETQRNKGNFPGRFSGRQFSNSRSEMNVSTLELGDSALYLCASSTTSGSYNEQFFGPGTRLTVL.

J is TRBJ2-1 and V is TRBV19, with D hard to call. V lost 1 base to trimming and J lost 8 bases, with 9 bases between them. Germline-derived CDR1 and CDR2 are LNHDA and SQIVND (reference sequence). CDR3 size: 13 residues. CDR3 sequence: CASSIAAGDEQFF. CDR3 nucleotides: TGTGCCAGTAGTATAGCGGCTGGCGATGAGCAGTTCTTC. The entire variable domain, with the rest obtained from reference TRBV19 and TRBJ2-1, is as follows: DGGITQSPKYLFRKEGQNVTLSCEQNLNHDAMYWYRQDPGQGLRLIYYSQIVNDFQKGDIAEGYSVSREKKESFPLTVTSAQKNPTAFYLCASSIAAGDEQFFGPGTRLTVL.

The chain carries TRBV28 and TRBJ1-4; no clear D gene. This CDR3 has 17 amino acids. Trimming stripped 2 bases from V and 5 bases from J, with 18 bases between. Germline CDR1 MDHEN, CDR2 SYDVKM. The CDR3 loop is CASSLPREAGVNEKLFF. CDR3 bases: TGTGCCAGCAGTTTACCCCGGGAGGCTGGGGTGAATGAAAAACTGTTTTTT.